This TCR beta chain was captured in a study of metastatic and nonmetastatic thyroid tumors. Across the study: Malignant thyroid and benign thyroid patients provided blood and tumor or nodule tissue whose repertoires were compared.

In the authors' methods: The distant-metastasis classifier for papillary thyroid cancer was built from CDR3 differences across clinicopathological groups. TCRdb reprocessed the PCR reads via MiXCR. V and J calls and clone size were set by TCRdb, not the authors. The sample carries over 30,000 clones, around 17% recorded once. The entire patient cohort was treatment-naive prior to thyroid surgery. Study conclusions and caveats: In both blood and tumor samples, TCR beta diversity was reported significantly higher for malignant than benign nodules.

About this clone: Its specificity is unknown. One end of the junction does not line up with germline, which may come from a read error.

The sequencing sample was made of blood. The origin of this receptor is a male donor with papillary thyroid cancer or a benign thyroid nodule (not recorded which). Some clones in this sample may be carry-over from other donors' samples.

CDR3 nucleotide sequence: TGCCCCAGCAGCTTCTTGCTCTTAGCGGGAGTTCGGGAGCAGTTCTTC. Translation: CPSSFLLLAGVREQFF. This chain links TRBV5-1 with TRBJ2-1; TRBD2 aligns across 9 bases. The CDR3 loop spans 16 amino acids. The germline CDR1 and CDR2 sequences are SGHRS and YFSETQ.